A selection of T cell receptor beta chains follows, all from one sample in a study of T cells in Graves' hyperthyroidism and ophthalmopathy. One entry per CDR3 protein results from TCRdb running MiXCR on the multiplex PCR reads. The sample lists approximately 480,000 distinct CDR3 sequences, 20% occurring once. Sequenced sample: blood. Every receptor here comes from a young man with Graves' hyperthyroidism. CDR3s include the opening cysteine and the closing phenylalanine or tryptophan. For some rows the clone size is stated as once, few or many, or as a class when expanded; others skip it.

clone size: .; V gene: TRBV7-8; J gene: TRBJ2-7; CDR3 protein: CASSLVQASGEQYF
clone size: .; V gene: TRBV2; J gene: TRBJ2-7; CDR3 protein: CASRDIFRSSYEQYF
clone size: .; V gene: TRBV12-3/TRBV12-4; J gene: TRBJ1-3; CDR3 protein: CASSLFSLGGTVRNTIYF
clone size: many; V gene: TRBV15; J gene: TRBJ1-2; CDR3 protein: CATSRDTGRPGYGYTF
clone size: .; V gene: TRBV6-1; J gene: TRBJ2-7; CDR3 protein: CASSLTGLATTHEQYF
clone size: few; V gene: TRBV4-1; J gene: TRBJ2-7; CDR3 protein: CASSWGPLGYEQYF
clone size: .; V gene: TRBV28; J gene: TRBJ2-2; CDR3 protein: CASGTSGVTGELFF
clone size: few; V gene: TRBV4-1; J gene: TRBJ1-2; CDR3 protein: CASSQVYWDRERFYGYTF
clone size: .; V gene: TRBV2; J gene: TRBJ1-5; CDR3 protein: CASSKDSPSQHF
clone size: .; V gene: TRBV28; J gene: TRBJ2-2; CDR3 protein: CASRGAGSGELFF
clone size: many; V gene: TRBV7-2; J gene: TRBJ2-5; CDR3 protein: CASSPLGGQGETQYF
clone size: .; V gene: TRBV5-5; J gene: TRBJ1-1; CDR3 protein: CASSLTGDPNAEAFF
clone size: many; V gene: TRBV20-1; J gene: TRBJ2-7; CDR3 protein: CSASRQGTSSSYEQYF
clone size: .; V gene: TRBV6-2/TRBV6-3; J gene: TRBJ2-7; CDR3 protein: CASSYFDGPTVDGYEQYF
clone size: many; V gene: TRBV20-1; J gene: TRBJ2-7; CDR3 protein: CSATDYSYEQYF
clone size: many; V gene: TRBV28; J gene: TRBJ2-7; CDR3 protein: CASRSTGFHEQYF
clone size: .; V gene: TRBV20-1; J gene: TRBJ1-1; CDR3 protein: CSARDQGRWTEAFF
clone size: many; V gene: TRBV27; J gene: TRBJ1-5; CDR3 protein: CASHPGGGFGDQPQHF
clone size: many; V gene: TRBV20-1; J gene: TRBJ1-5; CDR3 protein: CSARSRFPNQPQHF
clone size: few; V gene: TRBV2; J gene: TRBJ2-5; CDR3 protein: CASRTGTIGGTQYF